This T cell receptor beta chain originates from a study of spatial heterogeneity in lung cancer. TCRdb called the 5' RACE reads again in MiXCR, with one record for every CDR3 protein. The sample contains 40,000 or so distinct CDR3 sequences, 7.5% of which appear only once. The time point denotes: sample taken at primary tumor resection. Tumor, nontumor lung or frozen PBMC supplied whole RNA, sequenced without sorting. This clonotype appeared many times. With 2 bases removed from V and 0 bases from J, the gap between germline ends came to 2 bases. The germline gives CDR1 MNHEY, CDR2 SVGEGT. The CDR3 contains 14 residues.

This clonotype was obtained from a male donor with early-stage non-small cell lung cancer. The V and J genes are TRBV6-2 or TRBV6-3 and TRBJ2-6; D is unclear. The specimen comprised PBMCs, sampled at surgery. CDR3 amino acids: CASSYLSGANVLTF. As DNA, the CDR3 is TGTGCCAGCAGTTACCTCTCTGGGGCCAACGTCCTGACTTTC.